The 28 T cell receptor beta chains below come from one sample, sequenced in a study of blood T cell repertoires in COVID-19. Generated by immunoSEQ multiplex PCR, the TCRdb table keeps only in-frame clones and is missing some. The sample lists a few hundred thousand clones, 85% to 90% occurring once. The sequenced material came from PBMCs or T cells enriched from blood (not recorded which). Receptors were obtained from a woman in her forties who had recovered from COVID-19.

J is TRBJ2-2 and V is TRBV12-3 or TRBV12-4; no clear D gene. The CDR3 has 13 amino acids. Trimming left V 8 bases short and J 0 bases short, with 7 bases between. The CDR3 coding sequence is TGTGCCAGCTGCGAGCCGAACACCGGGGAGCTGTTTTTT. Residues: CASCEPNTGELFF.

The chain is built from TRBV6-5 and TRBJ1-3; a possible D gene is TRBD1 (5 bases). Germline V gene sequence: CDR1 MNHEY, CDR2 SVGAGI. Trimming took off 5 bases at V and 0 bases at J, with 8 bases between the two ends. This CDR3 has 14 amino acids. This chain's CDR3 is CASSPGISGNTIYF. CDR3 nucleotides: TGTGCCAGCAGTCCAGGGATCTCTGGAAACACCATATATTTT.

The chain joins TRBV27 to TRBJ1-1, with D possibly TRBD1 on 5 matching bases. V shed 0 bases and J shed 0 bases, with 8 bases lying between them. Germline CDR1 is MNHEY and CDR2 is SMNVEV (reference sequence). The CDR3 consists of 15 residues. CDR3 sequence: CASSLSDSLNTEAFF. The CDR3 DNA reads TGTGCCAGCAGTTTATCTGACAGCTTGAACACTGAAGCTTTCTTT.

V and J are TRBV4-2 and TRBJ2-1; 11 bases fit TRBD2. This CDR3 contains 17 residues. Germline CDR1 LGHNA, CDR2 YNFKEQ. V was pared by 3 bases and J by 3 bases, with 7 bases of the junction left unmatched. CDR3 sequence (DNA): TGTGCCAGCAGCCAGGTGACTAGCGGGGCTAACTACAATGAGCAGTTCTTC. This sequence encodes CASSQVTSGANYNEQFF.

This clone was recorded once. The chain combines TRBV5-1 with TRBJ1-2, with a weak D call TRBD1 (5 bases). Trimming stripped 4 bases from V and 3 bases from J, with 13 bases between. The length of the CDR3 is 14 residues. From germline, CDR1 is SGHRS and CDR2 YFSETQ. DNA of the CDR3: TGCGCCAGCAGCCCAGCGACAGTTTACTATGGCTACACCTTC. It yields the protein CASSPATVYYGYTF.

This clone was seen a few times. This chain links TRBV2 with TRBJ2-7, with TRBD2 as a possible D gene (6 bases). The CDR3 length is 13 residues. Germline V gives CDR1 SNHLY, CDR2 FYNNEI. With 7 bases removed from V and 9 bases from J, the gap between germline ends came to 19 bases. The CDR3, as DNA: TGTGCCAGCATTTTCGGGCCGGGGGACTCGCAGTACTTC. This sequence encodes CASIFGPGDSQYF.

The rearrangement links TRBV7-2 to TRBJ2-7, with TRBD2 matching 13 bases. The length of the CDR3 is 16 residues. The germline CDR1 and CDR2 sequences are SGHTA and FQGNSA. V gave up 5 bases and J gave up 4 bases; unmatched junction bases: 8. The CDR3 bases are TGTGCCAGCAGCGGGGGGACTAGCGGGACCGGATACGAGCAGTACTTC. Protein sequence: CASSGGTSGTGYEQYF.

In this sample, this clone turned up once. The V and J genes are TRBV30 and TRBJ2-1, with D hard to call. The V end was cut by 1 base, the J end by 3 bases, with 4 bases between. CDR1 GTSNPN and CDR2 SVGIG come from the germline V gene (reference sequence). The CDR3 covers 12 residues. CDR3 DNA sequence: TGTGCCTGGAGTGCAGGCTACAATGAGCAGTTCTTC. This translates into CAWSAGYNEQFF.

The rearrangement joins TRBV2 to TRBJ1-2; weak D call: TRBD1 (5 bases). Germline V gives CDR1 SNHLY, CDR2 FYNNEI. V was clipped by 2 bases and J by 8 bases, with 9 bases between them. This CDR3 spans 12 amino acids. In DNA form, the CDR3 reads TGTGCCAGCAGTGAACCAGGGCGAGGCTACACCTTC. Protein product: CASSEPGRGYTF.

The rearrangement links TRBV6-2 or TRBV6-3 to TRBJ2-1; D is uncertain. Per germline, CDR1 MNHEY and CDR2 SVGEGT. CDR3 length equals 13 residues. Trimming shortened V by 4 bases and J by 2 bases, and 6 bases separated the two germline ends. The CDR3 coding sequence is TGTGCCAGCAGTTCCCTACCCTACAATGAGCAGTTCTTC. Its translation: CASSSLPYNEQFF.

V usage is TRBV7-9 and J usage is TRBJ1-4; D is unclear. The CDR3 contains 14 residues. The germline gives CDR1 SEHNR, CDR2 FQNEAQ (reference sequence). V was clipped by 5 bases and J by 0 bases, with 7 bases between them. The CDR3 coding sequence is TGTGCCAGCAGCAGAGGGACAACTAATGAAAAACTGTTTTTT. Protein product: CASSRGTTNEKLFF.

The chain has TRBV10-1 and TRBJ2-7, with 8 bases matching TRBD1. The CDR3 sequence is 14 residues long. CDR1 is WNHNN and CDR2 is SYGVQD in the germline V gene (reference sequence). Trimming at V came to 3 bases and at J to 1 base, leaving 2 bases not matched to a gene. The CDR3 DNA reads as TGCGCCAGCAGTGACAGGGGGCTGTCCTACGAGCAGTACTTC. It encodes CASSDRGLSYEQYF.

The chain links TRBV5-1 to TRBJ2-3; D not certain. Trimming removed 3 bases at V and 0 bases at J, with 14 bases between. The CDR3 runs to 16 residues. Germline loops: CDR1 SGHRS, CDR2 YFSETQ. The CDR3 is CASSSPVKRSTDTQYF. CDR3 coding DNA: TGCGCCAGCAGCTCTCCGGTAAAGAGGAGCACAGATACGCAGTATTTT.

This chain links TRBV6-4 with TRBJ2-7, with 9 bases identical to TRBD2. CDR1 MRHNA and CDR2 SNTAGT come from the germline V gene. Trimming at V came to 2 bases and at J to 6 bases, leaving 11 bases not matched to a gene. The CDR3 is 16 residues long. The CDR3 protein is CASSDPPSSGRCEQYF. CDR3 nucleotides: TGTGCCAGCAGTGACCCCCCTTCGAGCGGGAGGTGCGAGCAGTACTTC.

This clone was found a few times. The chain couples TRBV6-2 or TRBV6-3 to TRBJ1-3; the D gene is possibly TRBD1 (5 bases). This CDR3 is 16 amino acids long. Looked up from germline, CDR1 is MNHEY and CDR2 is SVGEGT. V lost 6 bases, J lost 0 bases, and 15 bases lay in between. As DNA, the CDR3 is TGTGCCAGCAGCCAGGGAGCACGATACTCTGGAAACACCATATATTTT. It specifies CASSQGARYSGNTIYF.

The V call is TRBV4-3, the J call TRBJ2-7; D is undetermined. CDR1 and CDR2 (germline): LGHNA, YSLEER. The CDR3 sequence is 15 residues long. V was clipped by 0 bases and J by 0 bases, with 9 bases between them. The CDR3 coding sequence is TGCGCCAGCAGCCAAGATGTGAGCGACTCCTACGAGCAGTACTTC. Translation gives CASSQDVSDSYEQYF.

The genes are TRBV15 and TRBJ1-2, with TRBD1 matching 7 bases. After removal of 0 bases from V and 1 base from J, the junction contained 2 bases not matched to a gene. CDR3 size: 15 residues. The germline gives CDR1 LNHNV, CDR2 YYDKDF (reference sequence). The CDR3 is CATSRDRQGNYGYTF. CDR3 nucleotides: TGTGCCACCAGCAGAGATCGACAGGGTAACTATGGCTACACCTTC.

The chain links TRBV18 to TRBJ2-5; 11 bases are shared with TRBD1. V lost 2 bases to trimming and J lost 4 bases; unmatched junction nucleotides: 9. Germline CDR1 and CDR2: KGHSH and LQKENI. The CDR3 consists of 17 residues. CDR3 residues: CASSPETPGTGGETQYF. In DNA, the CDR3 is TGTGCCAGCTCACCAGAAACGCCCGGGACAGGGGGAGAGACCCAGTACTTC.

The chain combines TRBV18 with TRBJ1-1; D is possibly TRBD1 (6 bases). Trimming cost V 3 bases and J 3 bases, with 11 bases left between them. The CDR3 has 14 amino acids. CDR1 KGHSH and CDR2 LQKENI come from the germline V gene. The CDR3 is CASSPQGIDTEAFF. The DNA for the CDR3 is TGTGCCAGCTCACCCCAGGGGATAGACACTGAAGCTTTCTTT. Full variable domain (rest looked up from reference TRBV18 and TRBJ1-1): NAGVMQNPRHLVRRRGQEARLRCSPMKGHSHVYWYRQLPEEGLKFMVYLQKENIIDESGMPKERFSAEFPKEGPSILRIQQVVRGDSAAYFCASSPQGIDTEAFFGQGTRLTVV.

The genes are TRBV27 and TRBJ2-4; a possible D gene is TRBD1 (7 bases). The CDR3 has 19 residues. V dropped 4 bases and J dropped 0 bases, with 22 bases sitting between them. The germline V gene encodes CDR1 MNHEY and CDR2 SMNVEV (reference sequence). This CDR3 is CASSYQGQGGSLAKNIQYF. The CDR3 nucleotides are TGTGCCAGCAGTTATCAAGGGCAGGGGGGCTCTTTAGCCAAAAACATTCAGTACTTC.

CDR3 protein: CASSYPMGGDGANVLTF. The CDR3, as DNA: TGTGCCAGCAGTTACCCCATGGGGGGGGATGGGGCCAACGTCCTGACTTTC. The chain combines TRBV6-2 or TRBV6-3 with TRBJ2-6; TRBD2 matches at 7 bases. V lost 2 bases to trimming and J lost 3 bases; unmatched junction nucleotides: 7. The germline CDR1 and CDR2 sequences are MNHEY and SVGEGT. This CDR3 spans 17 amino acids.

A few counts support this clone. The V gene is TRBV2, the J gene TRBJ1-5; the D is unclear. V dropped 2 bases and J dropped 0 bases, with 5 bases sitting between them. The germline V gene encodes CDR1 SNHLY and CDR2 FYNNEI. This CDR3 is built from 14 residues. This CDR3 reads CASSEPYSNQPQHF. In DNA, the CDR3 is TGTGCCAGCAGTGAACCTTATAGCAATCAGCCCCAGCATTTT. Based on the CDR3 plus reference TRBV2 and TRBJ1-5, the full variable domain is EPEVTQTPSHQVTQMGQEVILRCVPISNHLYFYWYRQILGQKVEFLVSFYNNEISEKSEIFDDQFSVERPDGSNFTLKIRSTKLEDSAMYFCASSEPYSNQPQHFGDGTRLSIL.

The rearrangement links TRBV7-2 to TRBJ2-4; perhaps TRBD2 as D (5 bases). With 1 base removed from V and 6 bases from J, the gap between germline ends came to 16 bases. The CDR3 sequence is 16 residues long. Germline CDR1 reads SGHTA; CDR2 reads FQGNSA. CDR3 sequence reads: CASSLGRAGGRNIQYF. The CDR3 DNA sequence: TGTGCCAGCAGCTTAGGGCGGGCCGGAGGTAGAAACATTCAGTACTTC.

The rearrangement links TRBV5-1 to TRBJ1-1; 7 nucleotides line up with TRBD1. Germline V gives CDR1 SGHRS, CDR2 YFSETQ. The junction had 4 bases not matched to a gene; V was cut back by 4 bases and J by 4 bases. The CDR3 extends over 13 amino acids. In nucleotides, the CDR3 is TGCGCCAGCAGCCTCCCAGGGGGCACTGAAGCTTTCTTT. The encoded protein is CASSLPGGTEAFF.

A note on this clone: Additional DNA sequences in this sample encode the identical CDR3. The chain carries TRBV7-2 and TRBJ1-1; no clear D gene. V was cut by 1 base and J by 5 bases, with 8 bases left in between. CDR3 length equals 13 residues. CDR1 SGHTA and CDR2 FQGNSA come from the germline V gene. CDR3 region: CASSLGGGTEAFF. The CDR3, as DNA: TGTGCCAGCAGCTTAGGTGGCGGGACTGAAGCTTTCTTT.

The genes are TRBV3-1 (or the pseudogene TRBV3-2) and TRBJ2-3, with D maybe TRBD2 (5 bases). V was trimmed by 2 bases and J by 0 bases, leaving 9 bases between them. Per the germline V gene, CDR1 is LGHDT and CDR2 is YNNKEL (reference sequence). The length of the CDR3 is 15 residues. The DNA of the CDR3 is TGTGCCAGCAGCCAACAGGACTTCAGCACAGATACGCAGTATTTT. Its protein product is CASSQQDFSTDTQYF.

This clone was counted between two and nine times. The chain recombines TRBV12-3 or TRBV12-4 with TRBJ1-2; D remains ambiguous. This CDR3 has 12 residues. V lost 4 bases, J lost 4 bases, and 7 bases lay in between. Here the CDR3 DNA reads TGTGCCAGCAGTTCCGGGATCTATGGCTACACCTTC. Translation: CASSSGIYGYTF.

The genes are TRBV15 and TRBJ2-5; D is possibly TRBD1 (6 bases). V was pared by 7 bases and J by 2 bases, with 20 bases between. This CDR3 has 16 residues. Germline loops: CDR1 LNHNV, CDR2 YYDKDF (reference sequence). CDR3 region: CATNSGGPGVQETQYF. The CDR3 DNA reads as TGTGCCACCAACAGCGGTGGTCCAGGGGTGCAAGAGACCCAGTACTTC.